This is a list of T cell receptor beta chains from one sample in a study of graft-versus-host responses after intestinal transplantation. Data came from immunoSEQ multiplex PCR; TCRdb stores just in-frame clones and leaves some out. The table includes 96,000 or so clones, about 90% detected once. What these receptors recognize is not known. The sample in question was unstimulated CD4+ T cells sorted from spleen or lymph node cells, obtained before intestinal transplant. The receptors shown here come from a human donor who received an intestinal transplant. The CDR3 runs from the conserved cysteine through the conserved F or W. D genes are given only for firm matches.

j_gene | len | d_gene | v_gene | CDR3nt | CDR3aa
TRBJ2-1 | 15 | TRBD1 | TRBV5-5 | TGTGCCAGCAGCTTACAGGGGCTTTCCTACAATGAGCAGTTCTTC | CASSLQGLSYNEQFF
TRBJ2-1 | 12 | NA | TRBV7-2 | TGTGCCAGCAGCTTAGGTATCAATGAGCAGTTCTTC | CASSLGINEQFF
TRBJ1-2 | 18 | TRBD1 | TRBV4-1 | TGCGCCAGCAGCCAAGATCGGGGAGACAGGGGGCGCACCTATGGCTACACCTTC | CASSQDRGDRGRTYGYTF
TRBJ2-7 | 16 | TRBD2 | TRBV5-1 | TGCGCCAGCAGCTTGGTCGAGCTAGCGGGAGTCAGGGAGCAGTACTTC | CASSLVELAGVREQYF
TRBJ1-2 | 17 | TRBD1 | TRBV9 | TGTGCCAGCAGCTCGTACTGGGGACAGGCACCTAACTATGGCTACACCTTC | CASSSYWGQAPNYGYTF
TRBJ2-1 | 12 | NA | TRBV5-1 | TGCGCCAGCAGCGAGGGCGGGGTTGAGCAGTTCTTC | CASSEGGVEQFF
TRBJ1-5 | 14 | NA | TRBV6-5 | TGTGCCAGCAGGGACAGTTATAGCAATCAGCCCCAGCATTTT | CASRDSYSNQPQHF
TRBJ2-2 | 14 | NA | TRBV6-1 | TGTGCCAGCAGTGAAAGGTCCGGGACCGGGGAGCTGTTTTTT | CASSERSGTGELFF
TRBJ1-6 | 15 | NA | TRBV11-3 | TGTGCCAGCAGCTTACAGGGCGGGGATAATTCACCCCTCCACTTT | CASSLQGGDNSPLHF
TRBJ2-7 | 15 | NA | TRBV18 | TGTGCCAGCTCCCTCGGCACAGGGTCATCCTACGAGCAGTACTTC | CASSLGTGSSYEQYF
TRBJ1-1 | 11 | NA | TRBV28 | TGTGCCAGCAGCCCCCGAGAGTCTATAGAATTT | CASSPRESIEF
TRBJ2-7 | 14 | NA | TRBV9 | TGTGCCAGCAGCGTAGGTAGGGGCTTGGACGAGCAGTACTTC | CASSVGRGLDEQYF
TRBJ1-5 | 14 | NA | TRBV15 | TGTGCCACCAGCAGTGGGGGCGACAATCAGCCCCAGCATTTT | CATSSGGDNQPQHF
TRBJ1-1 | 14 | NA | TRBV5-6 | TGTGCCAGCAGCTTTTACCAGGTGTACACTGAAGCTTTCTTT | CASSFYQVYTEAFF
TRBJ2-1 | 15 | NA | TRBV19 | TGTGCCAGTACCCTAGAGTTTTTTCCCTACAATGAGCAGTTCTTC | CASTLEFFPYNEQFF
TRBJ2-7 | 17 | TRBD2 | TRBV5-1 | TGCGCCAGCAGCTTGGGTGTTAGCGGGGGGCCTCCCCGCGAGCAGTACTTC | CASSLGVSGGPPREQYF
TRBJ1-2 | 15 | NA | TRBV4-2 | TGTGCCAGCAGCCAAGCTGAGGGCTCTAACTATGGCTACACCTTC | CASSQAEGSNYGYTF